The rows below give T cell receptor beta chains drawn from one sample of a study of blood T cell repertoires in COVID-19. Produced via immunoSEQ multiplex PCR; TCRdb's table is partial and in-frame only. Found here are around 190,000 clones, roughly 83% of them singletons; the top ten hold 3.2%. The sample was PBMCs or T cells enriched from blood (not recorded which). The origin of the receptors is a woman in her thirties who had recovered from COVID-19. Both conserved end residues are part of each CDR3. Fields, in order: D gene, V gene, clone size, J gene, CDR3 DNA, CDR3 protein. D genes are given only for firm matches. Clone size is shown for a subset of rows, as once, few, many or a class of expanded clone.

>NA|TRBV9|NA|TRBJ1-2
TGTGCCAGCAGCGCAGGGGCTGGCTACACCTTC
CASSAGAGYTF
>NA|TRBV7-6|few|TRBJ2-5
TGTGCCAGCAGCTCCTCCCAAGAGACCCAGTACTTC
CASSSSQETQYF
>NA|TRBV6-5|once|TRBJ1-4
TGTGCCAGCACATCCAGCCGTAGAGGTGAAAAACTGTTTTTT
CASTSSRRGEKLFF
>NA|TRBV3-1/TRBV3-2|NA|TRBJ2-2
TGTGCCAGCAGCCAAGTTAGACTAGGTTCCGGGGAGCTGTTTTTT
CASSQVRLGSGELFF
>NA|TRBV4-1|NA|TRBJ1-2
TGCGCCAGCAGCCGTCCAGGGCTTTCCTATGGCTACACCTTC
CASSRPGLSYGYTF
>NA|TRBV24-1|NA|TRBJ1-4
TGTGCCACAGGAGGGCGATCTAATGAAAAACTGTTTTTT
CATGGRSNEKLFF
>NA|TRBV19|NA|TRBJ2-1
TGTGCCAGTAGTAGCGGACAGAACAATGAGCAGTTCTTC
CASSSGQNNEQFF
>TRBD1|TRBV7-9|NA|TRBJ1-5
TGTGCCAGCAGCCACGGACAGGGTGCGGTTGGGCCCCAGCATTTT
CASSHGQGAVGPQHF
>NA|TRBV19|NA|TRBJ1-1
TGTGCCAGTAGTAAGCAAGCTTCGGTGACTGAAGCTTTCTTT
CASSKQASVTEAFF
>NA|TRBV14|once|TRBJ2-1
TGTGCCAGCAGCCAAACACGGGGTGTCTCCTACAATGAGCAGTTCTTC
CASSQTRGVSYNEQFF
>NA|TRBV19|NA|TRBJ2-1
TGTGCCAGTAGAGGGGGAGACCTCCTGGCCTACAATGAGCAGTTCTTC
CASRGGDLLAYNEQFF
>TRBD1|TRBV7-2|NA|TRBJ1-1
TGTGCCAGCAGCTCCCTCCTAGGAGGGACAGGGCCAGCTTTCTTT
CASSSLLGGTGPAFF
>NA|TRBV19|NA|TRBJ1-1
TGTATGCTAGACGGCCGCCGCTTGAACACTGAAGCTTTCTTT
CMLDGRRLNTEAFF
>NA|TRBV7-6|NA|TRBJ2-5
TGTGCCAGCAGCCCCCAGCGGACCCCGGGAGAGACCCAGTACTTC
CASSPQRTPGETQYF
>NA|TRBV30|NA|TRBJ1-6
TGTGCCTGGAGTGGCCACAGGGTCGGCTCCTATAATTCACCCCTCCACTTT
CAWSGHRVGSYNSPLHF
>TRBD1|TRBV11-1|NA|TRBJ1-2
TGTGCCAGCAGCTTTGGACAGGCGGCGGCCTATGGCTACACCTTC
CASSFGQAAAYGYTF
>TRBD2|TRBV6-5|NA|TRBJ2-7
TGTGCCAGCAGTTACACGGCTAGCGGGCTCTACGAGCAGTACTTC
CASSYTASGLYEQYF
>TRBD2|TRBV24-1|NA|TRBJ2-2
TGTGCCACCAGTGACGCCACTAGCGGGCCGAACACCGGGGAGCTGTTTTTT
CATSDATSGPNTGELFF
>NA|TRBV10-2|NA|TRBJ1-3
TGCGCCAGCAGTGAGTCCCAGGCGGGCTCTGGAAACACCATATATTTT
CASSESQAGSGNTIYF
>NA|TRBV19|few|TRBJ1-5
TGTGCCAGTAGTATAGATTATTGGGGGCGTCAGCCCCAGCATTTT
CASSIDYWGRQPQHF
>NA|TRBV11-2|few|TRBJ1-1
TGTGCCAGCAGCAAGGGTACTCCGCAGGGTGCTTTCTTT
CASSKGTPQGAFF
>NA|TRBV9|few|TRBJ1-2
TGTGCCAGCAGCGTAGTTCTGGCAGGACAGTCCTATGGCTACACCTTC
CASSVVLAGQSYGYTF
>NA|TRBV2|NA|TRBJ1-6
TGTGCCAGCGCAGAAGAAGCCAGGGTGGGGTCACCCCTCCACTTT
CASAEEARVGSPLHF
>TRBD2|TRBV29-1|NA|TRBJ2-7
TGCAGCGCCTACGGGGGGAGCTCCTACGAGCAGTACTTC
CSAYGGSSYEQYF
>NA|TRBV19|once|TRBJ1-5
TGTGCCAGTAGTACGGGGGGGAGCAATCAGCCCCAGCATTTT
CASSTGGSNQPQHF
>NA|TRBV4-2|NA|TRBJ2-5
TGTGCCAGCAGCCAAGATAGGAGGGAGACCCAGTACTTC
CASSQDRRETQYF
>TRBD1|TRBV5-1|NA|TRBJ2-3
TGCGCCAGCAGCTGGGCGGGACAGGGCACAGATACGCAGTATTTT
CASSWAGQGTDTQYF
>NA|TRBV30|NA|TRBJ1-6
TGTGCCTGGTCCAGGCCCTATAATTCACCCCTCCACTTT
CAWSRPYNSPLHF
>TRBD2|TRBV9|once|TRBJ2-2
TGTGCCAGCAGCGTAAGCCCTAGCGGGAGCATCTTTACCGGGGAGCTGTTTTTT
CASSVSPSGSIFTGELFF
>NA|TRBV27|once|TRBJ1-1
TGTGCCAGCAGTCCTCAGGGGCCCTCGGAAGCTTTCTTT
CASSPQGPSEAFF
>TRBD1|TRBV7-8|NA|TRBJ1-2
TGTGCCAGCAGCTTAGCGAGTGGGGGACAGGGGAATGGCTACACCTTC
CASSLASGGQGNGYTF
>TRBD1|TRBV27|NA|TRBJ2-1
TGTGCCAGCAGTTTACAGGGGGCGGTTAGGAATGAGCAGTTCTTC
CASSLQGAVRNEQFF
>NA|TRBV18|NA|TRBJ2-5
TGTGCCAGCTCACCAAGGGGCGGGGACGTTCAAGAGACCCAGTACTTC
CASSPRGGDVQETQYF
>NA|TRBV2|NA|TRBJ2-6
TGTGCCAGCCGACAGGGACTCGACGGGTGGGCCAACGTCCTGACTTTC
CASRQGLDGWANVLTF
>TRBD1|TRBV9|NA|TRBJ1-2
TGTGCCAGCAGCTCTCCGGGACAGATTTATGGCTACACCTTC
CASSSPGQIYGYTF
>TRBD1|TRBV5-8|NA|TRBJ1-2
TGTGCCAGCAGCACGACAGGGGGCTATGGCTACACCTTC
CASSTTGGYGYTF
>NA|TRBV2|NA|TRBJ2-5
TGTGCCAGCCCCGGGATCAAAGCAAAAGAGACCCAGTACTTC
CASPGIKAKETQYF
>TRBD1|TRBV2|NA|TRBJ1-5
TGTGCCACCCGCGATCGCGGACAGGGCGCTCCCTATAGCAATCAGCCCCAGCATTTT
CATRDRGQGAPYSNQPQHF
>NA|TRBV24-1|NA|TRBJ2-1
TGTGCCACCAGTGATTTTGCGGGCTACAATGAGCAGTTCTTC
CATSDFAGYNEQFF
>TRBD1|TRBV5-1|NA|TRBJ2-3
TGCGCCACCGCTAGGGGGACAGGGGGAGATACGCAGTATTTT
CATARGTGGDTQYF
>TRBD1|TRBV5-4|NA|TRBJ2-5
TGTGCCAGCAGCTTGGGCAGGGGGCTGGAGACCCAGTACTTC
CASSLGRGLETQYF
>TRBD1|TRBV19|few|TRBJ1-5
TGTGCCAGTGGGACAGTCGGTCAGCCCCAGCATTTT
CASGTVGQPQHF
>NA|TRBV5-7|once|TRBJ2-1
TGTGCCAGCAGTCCCCGGGGATTAGATGAGCAGTTCTTC
CASSPRGLDEQFF
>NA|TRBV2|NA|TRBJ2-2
TGTGCCACAGCCACAGGAAACTCCCCCACCGGGGAGCTGTTTTTT
CATATGNSPTGELFF
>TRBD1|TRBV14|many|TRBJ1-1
TGTGCCAGCAGCCAAATGAGGACAGGCGCTGAAGCTTTCTTT
CASSQMRTGAEAFF
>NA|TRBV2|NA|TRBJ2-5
TGTGCCAGCAGTGAAACGGGATCCCAAGAGACCCAGTACTTC
CASSETGSQETQYF